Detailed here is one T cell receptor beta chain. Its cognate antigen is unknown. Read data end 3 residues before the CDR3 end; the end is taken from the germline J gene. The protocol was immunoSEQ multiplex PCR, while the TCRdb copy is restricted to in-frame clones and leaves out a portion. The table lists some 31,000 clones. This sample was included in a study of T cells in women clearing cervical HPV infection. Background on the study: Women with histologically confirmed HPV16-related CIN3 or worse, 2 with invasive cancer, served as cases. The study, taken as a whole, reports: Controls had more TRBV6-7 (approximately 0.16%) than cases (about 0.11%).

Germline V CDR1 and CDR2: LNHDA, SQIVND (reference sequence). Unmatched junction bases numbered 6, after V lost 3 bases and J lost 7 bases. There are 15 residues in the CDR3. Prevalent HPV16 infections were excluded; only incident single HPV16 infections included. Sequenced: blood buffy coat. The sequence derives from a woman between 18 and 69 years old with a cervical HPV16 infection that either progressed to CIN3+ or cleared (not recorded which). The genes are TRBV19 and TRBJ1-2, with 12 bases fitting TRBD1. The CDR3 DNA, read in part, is TGTGCCAGTAGTATCACGGGACAGGGGGCAGGTGGC. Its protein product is CASSITGQGAGG. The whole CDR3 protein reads CASSITGQGAGGYTF.